This TCR beta chain was identified in a study of response to subunit inactivated influenza vaccine. TCRdb passed the RT-PCR reads through MiXCR, listing each CDR3 protein once. This repertoire shows more than 600,000 distinct CDR3 sequences, less than 20% found once; its top ten account for approximately 11%. In its sample, this clonotype was seen many times. Its target is unknown. Study-level results: New T cells are recruited in small numbers by each seasonal influenza vaccination, according to the authors' suggestion.

V was clipped by 5 bases and J by 5 bases, with 15 bases between them. Germline-derived CDR1 and CDR2 are MNHEY and SVGEGT. CDR3 length equals 14 residues. V and J are TRBV6-2 or TRBV6-3 and TRBJ2-5, with a possible D match to TRBD2 (6 bases). The material sequenced was PBMCs from blood, taken 5 days after vaccination. The source of this sequence is a man aged 50 or older who received an inactivated influenza vaccine. CDR3 residues: CASSGRIGSETQYF. The CDR3 DNA is TGTGCCAGCAGTGGGAGGATAGGCTCGGAGACCCAGTACTTC.